This T cell receptor (beta chain) was captured in a study of monozygotic twins with inflammatory bowel disease. This CDR3 comprises 11 residues. Germline V lookup: CDR1 SGHTA, CDR2 FQGNSA. TCRdb reprocessed the 5' RACE reads, with one entry per CDR3 protein and no DNA. The sample totals some 330,000 distinct CDR3 sequences; its top ten clones hold approximately 5.9%. This sequence originates from a human donor with ulcerative colitis or Crohn's disease, or a healthy co-twin of an affected twin (not recorded which). The rearrangement links TRBV7-2 to TRBJ2-4. Sequencing used blood. The CDR3 sequence: CASSLGTIQYF.